The sequence of this T cell receptor (beta chain) was determined in a study of T cell repertoires in cytomegalovirus infection. Study background: In the study, CMV epitopes included recently identified HLA-C-restricted and well-studied HLA-B-restricted ones. A matching HLA type, together with CMV infection, was signaled by public TCR beta signatures. Whole-study results and caveats: CMV-specific TCR beta clonotypes restricted by HLA-C dominated the ex vivo response. The cumulative frequency of public TCR beta families identified carriers of CMV plus the relevant HLA.

On this clonotype: Its antigen is unidentified.

TCRdb re-called the reads through MiXCR, storing one row per CDR3 protein. There are some 800,000 distinct CDR3 sequences in the sample; about 29% occur only once, and around 13% lies in the top ten. The germline CDR1 and CDR2 sequences are MGHRA and YSYEKL. The CDR3 runs to 15 residues. V was clipped by 0 bases and J by 0 bases, with 8 bases between them. The receptor's source is a human donor in good health (CMV status not recorded). Some clones in this sample may be carry-over from other donors' samples. The chain has TRBV4-1 and TRBJ1-2, with D unclear. The sample was cultured CD8+ T cells from PBMCs, taken from culture after CMV antigen stimulation. CDR3: CASSQDPRTNYGYTF. The CDR3, as DNA: TGCGCCAGCAGCCAAGATCCCAGGACTAACTATGGCTACACCTTC.